Shown below are 18 T cell receptor beta chains from a single sample sequenced in a study of OX40 agonist ivuxolimab in advanced cancers. Only in-frame clones appear in the TCRdb table, and some are missing; sequencing was by immunoSEQ multiplex PCR. The sample yields some 150,000 clones, around 93% seen once. Source: CD4+ or CD8+ T cells sorted from blood, taken in a trial of the OX40 agonist ivuxolimab. These receptors were collected from an adult with an advanced solid tumor such as melanoma, head and neck, liver or kidney cancer.

The chain is built from TRBV5-4 and TRBJ1-1; D is possibly TRBD1 (6 bases). In germline, CDR1 is SGHNT, CDR2 YYREEE (reference sequence). This CDR3 comprises 14 residues. V lost 4 bases to trimming and J lost 6 bases, with 16 bases between them. The CDR3 bases are TGTGCCAGCAGCAAACGGGGGGCGGGGGCTGAAGCTTTCTTT. Residues: CASSKRGAGAEAFF.

The chain has TRBV5-1 and TRBJ2-1; D not resolved. V dropped 4 bases and J dropped 5 bases, with 10 bases sitting between them. In germline, CDR1 is SGHRS, CDR2 YFSETQ. This CDR3 spans 13 amino acids. CDR3 loop: CASSEDGNNEQFF. CDR3 in DNA: TGCGCCAGCAGCGAGGACGGAAACAATGAGCAGTTCTTC.

V gene TRBV19 combines with J gene TRBJ1-2; the D is unclear. The germline V and J ends were trimmed by 5 bases and 4 bases, with 11 bases remaining between them. The CDR3 extends over 13 amino acids. Per the germline V gene, CDR1 is LNHDA and CDR2 is SQIVND (reference sequence). CDR3 in DNA: TGTGCCAGTAGTGGCCGGAGGTTCTATGGCTACACCTTC. Translation: CASSGRRFYGYTF.

The genes are TRBV20-1 and TRBJ2-7; a possible D gene is TRBD2 (5 bases). Trimming stripped 6 bases from V and 1 base from J, with 7 bases between. The CDR3 spans 11 residues. Germline CDR1 and CDR2: DFQATT and SNEGSKA (reference sequence). The CDR3 loop reads CSAGESYEQYF. The DNA of the CDR3 is TGCAGTGCCGGGGAATCCTACGAGCAGTACTTC.

This clone was detected once. The J gene is TRBJ2-5, the V gene TRBV7-2; TRBD2 agrees at 11 bases. The J call is in doubt because the DNA end fits TRBJ2-7 better. The length of the CDR3 is 14 residues. Germline V gene lookup returns CDR1 SGHTA and CDR2 FQGNSA. The CDR3 DNA follows: TGTGCCAGCAAGATTAGCGGGGGGGTCTACGAGCAGTACTTC. Translated, it gives CASKISGGVYEQYF.

The chain combines TRBV9 with TRBJ1-4; 7 positions agree with TRBD1. The CDR3 contains 13 residues. CDR1 and CDR2 from the germline V gene are SGDLS and YYNGEE. The J segment lost 13 bases and the V segment lost 4 bases, leaving 10 bases of the junction unmatched. Here the CDR3 reads CASSPQTGHGLFF. Written as DNA, the CDR3 is TGTGCCAGCAGCCCTCAGACAGGGCACGGACTGTTTTTT.

This clone was recorded only once. The gene calls are TRBV6-1 and TRBJ1-2; maybe TRBD1 (6 bases). There are 13 residues in the CDR3. Between the trimmed V and J ends, which lost 3 bases and 4 bases, there was a span of 9 bases. Per germline, CDR1 MNHNS and CDR2 SASEGT. CDR3 in amino acids: CASSDTGPYGYTF. The DNA for the CDR3 is TGTGCCAGCAGTGATACAGGGCCCTATGGCTACACCTTC.

This clone showed up just once. This chain links TRBV25-1 with TRBJ1-3; D possibly corresponds to TRBD1 (6 bases). Trimming took 4 bases from V and 0 from J, leaving 16 bases between them. Germline V gene lookup returns CDR1 MGHDK and CDR2 SYGVNS. CDR3 length: 17 residues. Here the CDR3 DNA reads TGTGCCAGCAGTGCTACCTCAGGGGAGAGCTCTGGAAACACCATATATTTT. It encodes CASSATSGESSGNTIYF.

A single count supports this clone. This chain joins TRBV28 and TRBJ2-7; 10 bases align to TRBD1. Germline V gives CDR1 MDHEN, CDR2 SYDVKM. The trim removed 5 bases at V and 6 bases at J, leaving 13 bases unmatched. There are 16 residues in the CDR3. The CDR3 DNA sequence: TGTGCCAGCAGTGGGGGTTCTGAGACAGGGGGCTCCGAGCAGTACTTC. Encoded protein: CASSGGSETGGSEQYF.

This rearrangement joins TRBV19 to TRBJ1-5; TRBD1 matches 8 bases. With 7 bases clipped from V and 4 bases from J, the junction kept 9 bases outside the gene matches. The V gene's germline CDR1 is LNHDA and CDR2 SQIVND (reference sequence). The CDR3 sequence is 15 residues long. In DNA form, the CDR3 reads TGTGCCAGTACCCGAGGACAGGGCTGGAATCAGCCCCAGCATTTT. The encoded protein is CASTRGQGWNQPQHF.

This chain joins TRBV5-6 and TRBJ2-7, with 11 nucleotides matching TRBD1. V lost 1 base and J lost 2; bases outside the gene matches: 5. CDR1 and CDR2 (germline): SGHDT, YYEEEE. This CDR3 comprises 16 residues. The CDR3 DNA sequence: TGTGCCAGCAGCTTGCTGGGGACAGGGGGAACCTACGAGCAGTACTTC. Translated, it gives CASSLLGTGGTYEQYF.

The CDR3 reads CASIGQGLAYGYTF. CDR3 in DNA: TGTGCCAGCATTGGACAGGGCTTAGCCTATGGCTACACCTTC. The V gene is TRBV6-6, the J gene TRBJ1-2, with TRBD1 matching 8 bases. Looked up from germline, CDR1 is MNHNY and CDR2 is SVGAGI (reference sequence). The V gene end was trimmed by 7 bases and the J gene end by 4 bases; junction bases not matched to a gene: 8. The CDR3 spans 14 residues.

The gene calls are TRBV29-1 and TRBJ1-1, with D tentatively TRBD1 (5 bases). Trimming removed 6 bases at V and 4 bases at J, with 15 bases between. The length of the CDR3 is 13 residues. Germline values: CDR1 SQVTM, CDR2 ANQGSEA. The CDR3: CSVSSGGGTEAFF. Written as DNA, the CDR3 is TGCAGCGTCTCATCTGGGGGAGGCACTGAAGCTTTCTTT.

The chain combines TRBV6-5 with TRBJ1-2; 9 nucleotides agree with TRBD1. Germline CDR1 is MNHEY and CDR2 is SVGAGI. CDR3 length: 14 amino acids. Germline trimming cut 0 bases from V and 7 bases from J; bases unmatched to any gene: 3. This chain's CDR3 is CASSYSDRGPGYTF. In nucleotides, the CDR3 is TGTGCCAGCAGTTACTCGGACAGGGGTCCTGGCTACACCTTC.

In its sample, this clone was seen once. The V gene is TRBV19, the J gene TRBJ2-7; the match to TRBD1 covers 7 bases. The length of the CDR3 is 13 residues. CDR1 and CDR2 (germline): LNHDA, SQIVND (reference sequence). V lost 5 bases, J lost 5 bases, and 6 bases stayed unmatched. The CDR3 nucleotides are TGTGCCAGTAGTCCCGGGGACAGAGACGAGCAGTACTTC. The encoded protein is CASSPGDRDEQYF.

This clone has just one count. The gene calls are TRBV5-4 and TRBJ1-4; 9 positions agree with TRBD1. Germline CDR1 and CDR2: SGHNT and YYREEE (reference sequence). The CDR3 runs 15 residues. The V segment lost 0 bases and the J segment 3 bases; nucleotides outside the gene matches: 0. The chain's CDR3 is CASSLGQGANEKLFF. CDR3 nucleotides: TGTGCCAGCAGCTTGGGACAGGGGGCTAATGAAAAACTGTTTTTT.

The rearrangement links TRBV6-5 to TRBJ1-1; 10 nucleotides line up with TRBD1. The CDR3 contains 13 residues. Trimming at V came to 2 bases and at J to 6 bases, leaving 0 bases not matched to a gene. From germline, CDR1 is MNHEY and CDR2 SVGAGI. CDR3 nucleotides: TGTGCCAGCAGTTACGGGACAGGGGCTGAAGCTTTCTTT. Protein sequence: CASSYGTGAEAFF.

The chain couples TRBV7-9 to TRBJ2-7, with a weak D call TRBD2 (7 bases). Trimming removed 7 bases from V and 1 base from J, with 17 bases in between. Germline loops: CDR1 SEHNR, CDR2 FQNEAQ (reference sequence). This CDR3 spans 15 amino acids. This CDR3 reads CASTQEGGTSYEQYF. In nucleotides, the CDR3 is TGTGCCAGCACCCAGGAGGGGGGGACTTCCTACGAGCAGTACTTC.